This TCR beta chain is drawn from a study of blood T cell repertoires in COVID-19. Two negative PCRs, clearance, or symptom resolution had been documented for recovered Cohort 3 donors. Germline V gene data show CDR1 as LGHNA and CDR2 as YSLEER. The CDR3 runs 16 residues. The J segment lost 0 bases and the V segment lost 0 bases, leaving 3 bases of the junction unmatched. As processed by the authors: The assay estimated nucleated cells by amplifying reference gene primers. Some clones are missing from TCRdb's copy, which holds only in-frame ones; the method was immunoSEQ multiplex PCR. For V, J and clone size, that table is used; D and trimming come from the DNA. The sample lists 310,000 or so clones; around 88% were seen once.

The material sequenced was PBMCs or T cells enriched from blood (not recorded which). This TCR derives from a woman in her thirties or forties who had recovered from COVID-19. The chain carries TRBV4-3 and TRBJ2-3; 7 nucleotides line up with TRBD2. The CDR3 region is CASSQEGLHSTDTQYF. CDR3 in DNA: TGCGCCAGCAGCCAAGAGGGACTACATAGCACAGATACGCAGTATTTT.